A few counts support the clone carrying this TCR beta chain. Its specificity is not known. CDR3 length: 13 amino acids. V lost 8 bases, J lost 6 bases, and 14 bases lay in between. Germline lookup yields CDR1 LNHNV and CDR2 YYDKDF (reference sequence). Described treatment: oral pan-JAK inhibitor, 5-10 mg twice daily. Reverse transcribed after extraction, RNA yielded cDNA as the sequencing template. The assay was immunoSEQ multiplex PCR, and TCRdb's table has in-frame clones only and misses some. The sample contains 210,000 or so clones, approximately 70% of which appear only once. This specimen comes from a study of CD8+ T cells in alopecia areata. Overall study findings and caveats: Clonality was higher in lesional than normal scalp, especially in alopecia totalis/universalis.

J is TRBJ1-5 and V is TRBV15, with D unresolved. This specimen consisted of CD4+ T cells sorted from blood, obtained between weeks 44 and 45, from a patient treated with tofacitinib. The receptor's source is a human donor with alopecia areata. This CDR3 reads CATGPSLVQPQHF. CDR3 bases: TGTGCCACCGGCCCTAGCCTAGTTCAGCCCCAGCATTTT.